These 14 T cell receptor beta chains were sequenced from one sample in a study of follicular helper T cells after annual influenza vaccination. Clones were sequenced by immunoSEQ multiplex PCR, and TCRdb holds only the in-frame ones, with some missing. The data hold 8,500 to 9,000 clones, with 65% to 85% observed a single time. Time point meaning: 2014-2015 season, 7 days after vaccination. The sample here was CXCR5+ CD38- circulating T follicular helper cells from blood, taken 7 days after influenza vaccination. Subset here: circulating Tfh, non-naive CD4+CXCR5+PD-1+ (ICOS+CD38+ or ICOS-CD38-). All receptors derive from an adult who received the influenza vaccine.

The CDR3 bases are TGTGGGTTTAGCAGGACCACTGAAGCTTTCTTT. Translating gives CGFSRTTEAFF. The chain couples TRBV30 to TRBJ1-1, with no clear D. Germline V gene sequence: CDR1 GTSNPN, CDR2 SVGIG (reference sequence). The CDR3 runs 11 residues.

CDR3 nucleotides: TGTGCCAGCAGCCAGGGGAAGGATAATTCACCCCTCCACTTT. This encodes CASSQGKDNSPLHF. V gene TRBV6-5 combines with J gene TRBJ1-6; TRBD1 might be the D (6 bases). V dropped 6 bases and J dropped 5 bases, with 11 bases sitting between them. Germline V CDR1 and CDR2: MNHEY, SVGAGI. CDR3 length equals 14 residues.

The chain is built from TRBV28 and TRBJ1-5; TRBD1 might be the D (6 bases). Trimming cost V 3 bases and J 1 base, with 13 bases left between them. The CDR3 runs 16 residues. In germline, CDR1 is MDHEN, CDR2 SYDVKM. The DNA for the CDR3 is TGTGCCAGCAGTTTGGTCCCAGGGGAAAGCAATCAGCCCCAGCATTTT. The encoded protein is CASSLVPGESNQPQHF.

V usage is TRBV28 and J usage is TRBJ1-1; D remains unclear. This CDR3 is built from 13 residues. Per germline, CDR1 MDHEN and CDR2 SYDVKM. Trimming left V 5 bases short and J 4 bases short, with 11 bases between. The CDR3 reads CASSINSRTEAFF. DNA of the CDR3: TGTGCCAGCAGTATAAACAGCCGCACTGAAGCTTTCTTT.

This clone was counted a few times. The J gene is TRBJ1-2, the V gene TRBV5-5; 7 nucleotides line up with TRBD1. The CDR3 totals 15 residues. V was pared by 2 bases and J by 0 bases, with 4 bases of the junction left unmatched. Germline V gene lookup returns CDR1 SGHKS and CDR2 YYEKEE (reference sequence). In DNA form, the CDR3 reads TGTGCCAGCAGCTTCCAAGGGGGCACTAACTATGGCTACACCTTC. It translates to CASSFQGGTNYGYTF.

V is TRBV14 and J is TRBJ1-4, with 9 bases aligning to TRBD1. The V gene end was trimmed by 4 bases and the J gene end by 1 base; junction bases not matched to a gene: 7. This CDR3 has 17 residues. Germline V gives CDR1 SGHDN, CDR2 FVKESK. The CDR3 DNA is TGTGCCAGCAGCCTTAACAGGGGGCTGGGAACTAATGAAAAACTGTTTTTT. Protein: CASSLNRGLGTNEKLFF.

The gene calls are TRBV2 and TRBJ2-1; tentative D call: TRBD2 (6 bases). The CDR3 loop spans 13 amino acids. Trimming stripped 6 bases from V and 6 bases from J, with 12 bases between. Germline V gene sequence: CDR1 SNHLY, CDR2 FYNNEI. The CDR3 sequence: CASRPTRSNEQFF. The DNA of the CDR3 is TGTGCCAGCAGGCCGACTAGGAGCAATGAGCAGTTCTTC.

This chain uses TRBV18 with TRBJ2-3; TRBD1 aligns across 8 bases. J was trimmed by 2 bases and V by 0 bases; bases with no gene match: 4. CDR3 length equals 16 residues. Germline V gene sequence: CDR1 KGHSH, CDR2 LQKENI. The CDR3 protein is CASSPPGTGSTDTQYF. In DNA, the CDR3 is TGTGCCAGCTCACCACCGGGGACAGGATCCACAGATACGCAGTATTTT.

V gene TRBV5-3 combines with J gene TRBJ1-2; 12 nucleotides match TRBD1. TRBV5-3 qualifies as an ORF whose function is uncertain. The CDR3 contains 17 residues. V was pared by 3 bases and J by 4 bases, with 10 bases of the junction left unmatched. This CDR3 is CARSWRDRGRESYGYTF. CDR3 nucleotides: TGTGCCAGAAGCTGGAGGGACAGGGGGCGCGAGTCCTATGGCTACACCTTC.

The chain combines TRBV10-3 with TRBJ2-5, with TRBD2 matching over 8 bases. Losses at the gene ends were 3 bases for V and 5 bases for J; bases not matched to a gene: 8. This CDR3 contains 15 residues. Germline values: CDR1 ENHRY, CDR2 SYGVKD. CDR3 sequence reads: CAISDPGGAGETQYF. In nucleotides, the CDR3 is TGTGCCATCAGTGACCCGGGGGGGGCCGGGGAGACCCAGTACTTC.

The V gene is TRBV28, the J gene TRBJ2-4; no firm D call. This CDR3 contains 17 residues. The V end lost 1 base, the J end lost 0 bases, and 13 bases lay between the germline ends. Germline CDR1 reads MDHEN; CDR2 reads SYDVKM. In DNA, the CDR3 is TGTGCCAGCAGTTTATCCCGGACGAGAATAGCCAAAAACATTCAGTACTTC. This sequence encodes CASSLSRTRIAKNIQYF.

The chain has TRBV21-1 and TRBJ2-1; TRBD1, the table's D call, was not compared with the DNA. TRBV21-1 is a pseudogene. The CDR3 is 15 residues long. In nucleotides, the CDR3 is TGTGCCAGCAGCAACCGGGACAGGGAGGTCAATGAGCAGTTCTTC. It codes for CASSNRDREVNEQFF.

This clone has just a few counts. The chain links TRBV29-1 to TRBJ2-3; 9 positions match TRBD2. The V gene's germline CDR1 is SQVTM and CDR2 ANQGSEA. The CDR3 sequence is 16 residues long. V lost 7 bases, J lost 1 base, and 12 bases stayed unmatched. The CDR3 region has the DNA TGCAGCGCCACGGGCGGGAGGGCTGGCGGCACAGATACGCAGTATTTT. Protein sequence: CSATGGRAGGTDTQYF.

The chain couples TRBV5-6 to TRBJ1-4, with no clear D. The CDR3 consists of 17 residues. The V gene lost 3 bases and the J gene lost 0 bases, with 15 bases spanning the gap. CDR1 and CDR2 from the germline V gene are SGHDT and YYEEEE. The CDR3 loop reads CASSYKMSGATNEKLFF. The CDR3 nucleotides are TGTGCCAGCAGCTATAAAATGAGCGGTGCAACTAATGAAAAACTGTTTTTT. Using reference TRBV5-6 and TRBJ1-4 for the parts outside the CDR3, the full variable domain is DAGVTQSPTHLIKTRGQQVTLRCSPKSGHDTVSWYQQALGQGPQFIFQYYEEEERQRGNFPDRFSGHQFPNYSSELNVNALLLGDSALYLCASSYKMSGATNEKLFFGSGTQLSVL.